A single sample is the source of the 26 T cell receptor beta chains below, sequenced in a study of spatial heterogeneity in lung cancer. Time point indicated: sample taken at primary tumor resection. Extraction of whole RNA from tumor, nontumor lung or frozen PBMC preceded unsorted sequencing. MiXCR, applied by TCRdb to the 5' RACE reads, yields one record per CDR3 protein. The table lists 2,000 to 3,000 distinct CDR3 sequences, 4.4% of them singletons, with approximately 28% in the top ten. The specimen was normal lung tissue next to the tumor, collected at surgery. These receptors were collected from a female donor with early-stage non-small cell lung cancer.

This clonotype qualifies as medium-sized (0.01 to 0.1%). For a library built for alpha chains, this beta chain is a stray read; little rests on its size. The chain employs TRBV7-9 and TRBJ1-1, with 8 bases aligning to TRBD1. CDR3 length equals 13 residues. Germline V CDR1 and CDR2: SEHNR, FQNEAQ (reference sequence). V dropped 5 bases and J dropped 5; count of bases not matched to a gene: 4. CDR3 residues: CASSPRQGTEAFF. The CDR3 nucleotides are TGTGCCAGCAGCCCTCGACAGGGGACTGAAGCTTTCTTT.

By sample fraction, this clonotype is medium-sized. Because the library targeted alpha chains, this beta chain is an off-target read whose size means little. The V call is TRBV28, the J call TRBJ1-4; no clear D. V lost 4 bases and J lost 0, with 15 bases in between. The CDR3 loop spans 17 amino acids. Germline values: CDR1 MDHEN, CDR2 SYDVKM. CDR3 bases: TGTGCCAGCAGTTCTCCCTCCCCGGATACAACTAATGAAAAACTGTTTTTT. It encodes CASSSPSPDTTNEKLFF. The variable domain in full, completed from reference TRBV28 and TRBJ1-4, reads DVKVTQSSRYLVKRTGEKVFLECVQDMDHENMFWYRQDPGLGLRLIYFSYDVKMKEKGDIPEGYSVSREKKERFSLILESASTNQTSMYLCASSSPSPDTTNEKLFFGSGTQLSVL.

This clonotype was recorded many times. This beta chain is a stray sequence in a library constructed for alpha chains; its clone size is not meaningful. V gene TRBV9 combines with J gene TRBJ2-6, with 11 positions matching TRBD1. V dropped 3 bases and J dropped 3; count of bases not matched to a gene: 11. The germline V gene has CDR1 SGDLS and CDR2 YYNGEE. CDR3 length: 19 residues. CDR3 DNA sequence: TGTGCCAGCAGCGCGAATCCCGGGACAGGGGGTGGTGGGGCCAACGTCCTGACTTTC. This gives the protein CASSANPGTGGGGANVLTF.

Many counts were recorded for this clonotype. Within a library made for alpha chains, this beta chain is off target, and its count is uninformative. J is TRBJ1-2 and V is TRBV20-1; D remains unclear. The CDR3 sequence is 13 residues long. V gave up 4 bases and J gave up 4 bases, with 13 bases separating them. The germline V gene encodes CDR1 DFQATT and CDR2 SNEGSKA (reference sequence). DNA for the CDR3: TGCAGTGCTACCGCCCCGGGGATCTATGGCTACACCTTC. Amino acid sequence: CSATAPGIYGYTF.

As concerns this clonotype: A much larger clone sits a single nucleotide away, making a read error possible. This beta chain came through as a stray read in a library set up for alpha chains, and its size says little. This chain connects TRBV7-2 to TRBJ2-1, with D uncertain. The CDR3 contains 11 residues. The V gene lost 2 bases and the J gene lost 10 bases, with 6 bases spanning the gap. Germline V gives CDR1 SGHTA, CDR2 FQGNSA. DNA for the CDR3: TGTACCAGCAGCTTACTGAGGGAGCAGTTCTTC. Translating gives CTSSLLREQFF. Full variable domain (rest looked up from reference TRBV7-2 and TRBJ2-1): GAGVSQSPSNKVTEKGKDVELRCDPISGHTALYWYRQSLGQGLEFLIYFQGNSAPDKSGLPSDRFSAERTGGSVSTLTIQRTQQEDSAVYLCTSSLLREQFFGPGTRLTVL.

This clonotype qualifies as medium-sized. Because the library targeted alpha chains, this beta chain is an off-target read whose size means little. The chain is built from TRBV14 and TRBJ2-4; 11 bases map to TRBD2. V trimming: 0 bases; J trimming: 8 bases; junction bases outside the gene matches: 9. Germline V CDR1 and CDR2: SGHDN, FVKESK. The CDR3 covers 17 residues. DNA of the CDR3: TGTGCCAGCAGCCAAGATTGGGGGCTAGCGGGGGGAGACATTCAGTACTTC. Encoded protein: CASSQDWGLAGGDIQYF. The full variable domain, completed using reference TRBV14 and TRBJ2-4, is EAGVTQFPSHSVIEKGQTVTLRCDPISGHDNLYWYRRVMGKEIKFLLHFVKESKQDESGMPNNRFLAERTGGTYSTLKVQPAELEDSGVYFCASSQDWGLAGGDIQYFGAGTRLSVL.

In the case of this clonotype: As an off-target read in a library built for alpha chains, this beta chain has a frequency of little significance. The rearrangement uses TRBV7-3 and TRBJ2-2, with a possible D match to TRBD2 (6 bases). CDR3 size: 15 residues. V gave up 2 bases and J gave up 3 bases, with 10 bases separating them. Germline CDR1 reads SGHTA; CDR2 reads FQGTGA. The CDR3 region is CASSLYGGDTGELFF. The CDR3 bases are TGTGCCAGCAGCTTATACGGGGGAGACACCGGGGAGCTGTTTTTT.

By share of the sample, this clonotype is medium-sized (0.01 to 0.1%). In a library made to pick up alpha chains, this beta chain is a stray read with a size that means little. The chain has TRBV6-5 and TRBJ1-5; maybe TRBD1 (6 bases). Per the germline V gene, CDR1 is MNHEY and CDR2 is SVGAGI. CDR3 length: 16 amino acids. V shed 5 bases and J shed 4 bases, with 18 bases lying between them. This CDR3 reads CASSPPPRRGNQPQHF. The CDR3 region has the DNA TGTGCCAGCAGTCCCCCACCTCGCAGGGGTAATCAGCCCCAGCATTTT.

This clonotype was seen repeatedly, ten times or more. The size of this beta chain means little, since it is a stray read in a library made for alpha chains. The chain recombines TRBV12-3 or TRBV12-4 with TRBJ1-1; D is ambiguous. Trimming pared 5 bases from V and 8 bases from J, leaving 12 bases between. This CDR3 spans 12 amino acids. The CDR3 DNA sequence: TGTGCCAGCAGTGCATCCCTGGCGGAAGCTTTCTTT. Translated, it gives CASSASLAEAFF.

In this sample, this clonotype is medium-sized. This beta chain is a stray sequence in a library constructed for alpha chains; its clone size is not meaningful. The chain has TRBV28 and TRBJ2-2; D call uncertain. Deletions cut 6 bases from V and 1 base from J, with 15 bases between. The CDR3 extends over 16 amino acids. From germline, CDR1 is MDHEN and CDR2 SYDVKM. The CDR3 DNA reads as TGTGCCAGCAGACGTACAGAAATCGGGAACACCGGGGAGCTGTTTTTT. This codes for CASRRTEIGNTGELFF.

This clonotype is medium-sized (0.01 to 0.1%) within its sample. This beta chain appears as a stray read in a library generated for alpha chains; its size is not informative. The V and J genes are TRBV12-3 or TRBV12-4 and TRBJ2-5; D tentatively fits TRBD1 or TRBD2 (5 bases each). The CDR3 is 11 residues long. Trimming shortened V by 7 bases and J by 7 bases, and 10 bases separated the two germline ends. CDR3 protein: CASNTRGTQYF. For the CDR3, the DNA is TGTGCCAGCAATACGAGGGGGACCCAGTACTTC.

This clonotype is termed medium-sized. The library was designed around alpha chains, so this beta chain is a stray read whose abundance carries little weight. The CDR3 bases are TGTGCCAGCACCAACGCCGGGACTAGCGTCTCCTACGAGCAGTACTTC. Its protein is CASTNAGTSVSYEQYF. The chain recombines TRBV7-9 with TRBJ2-7; 10 bases are shared with TRBD2. J lost 0 bases, V lost 7 bases, and 9 bases had no gene match. This CDR3 has 16 residues. Germline V gives CDR1 SEHNR, CDR2 FQNEAQ (reference sequence).

This clonotype ranks as large (0.1 to 1%). Since the library was made to target alpha chains, this beta chain is a stray read and its abundance is not meaningful. V gene TRBV18 combines with J gene TRBJ1-1; TRBD1 aligns across 8 bases. Germline assignment: CDR1 KGHSH and CDR2 LQKENI. The CDR3 consists of 17 residues. After removal of 3 bases from V and 5 bases from J, the junction contained 14 bases not matched to a gene. CDR3 DNA: TGTGCCAGCTCACCCCCCGGACAGGGTAGGAAGTGGACTGAAGCTTTCTTT. Translated, it gives CASSPPGQGRKWTEAFF.

This clonotype was found many times. The size of this beta chain means little, since it is a stray read in a library made for alpha chains. In nucleotides, the CDR3 is TGTGCCAGTAACGATCAGCCCCAGCATTTT. Protein: CASNDQPQHF. J is TRBJ1-5 and V is TRBV19; D remains ambiguous. V dropped 7 bases and J dropped 5 bases, with 3 bases sitting between them. This CDR3 spans 10 amino acids. The germline gives CDR1 LNHDA, CDR2 SQIVND (reference sequence). The full variable domain, with the rest looked up from reference TRBV19 and TRBJ1-5, is DGGITQSPKYLFRKEGQNVTLSCEQNLNHDAMYWYRQDPGQGLRLIYYSQIVNDFQKGDIAEGYSVSREKKESFPLTVTSAQKNPTAFYLCASNDQPQHFGDGTRLSIL.

This clonotype qualifies as medium-sized. Because this beta chain is a stray read in a library intended to capture alpha chains, its abundance should not be given much weight. This chain joins TRBV12-3 or TRBV12-4 and TRBJ2-3, with TRBD1 matching 12 bases. The CDR3 length is 18 residues. Losses at the gene ends were 3 bases for V and 0 bases for J; bases not matched to a gene: 7. The CDR3 region has the DNA TGTGCCAGCAGTTTTGGGACAGGGGGCACGGGAAGCACAGATACGCAGTATTTT. Its protein is CASSFGTGGTGSTDTQYF.

This clonotype is deemed large. The size of this beta chain means little, since it is a stray read in a library made for alpha chains. This chain uses TRBV25-1 with TRBJ1-4; D might be TRBD1 (5 bases). Per germline, CDR1 MGHDK and CDR2 SYGVNS. The CDR3 loop spans 16 amino acids. Trimming stripped 3 bases from V and 8 bases from J, with 19 bases between. CDR3 bases: TGTGCCAGCAGTGACCCTACAGAAGGGGAGGCGGAAAAACTGTTTTTT. Amino acid sequence: CASSDPTEGEAEKLFF.

This clonotype is termed medium-sized. This beta chain lies outside the target of a library built for alpha chains; its clone size means little. The chain recombines TRBV6-1 with TRBJ2-3; D is uncertain. Trimming stripped 3 bases from V and 5 bases from J, with 6 bases between. Germline V gene lookup returns CDR1 MNHNS and CDR2 SASEGT. The CDR3 has 12 amino acids. The CDR3 region has the DNA TGTGCCAGCAGTGATTGGGAAGATACGCAGTATTTT. It is translated as CASSDWEDTQYF.

This clonotype was counted at least ten times. This beta chain is a stray sequence in a library constructed for alpha chains; its clone size is not meaningful. The J gene is TRBJ2-7, the V gene TRBV6-5; 8 bases fit TRBD1. This CDR3 is built from 22 residues. The V gene end was trimmed by 2 bases and the J gene end by 4 bases; junction bases not matched to a gene: 28. CDR1 and CDR2 (germline): MNHEY, SVGAGI. CDR3 in DNA: TGTGCCAGCAGTTACCCGAACCGTTCGGACAGGGAGTTAATGTTTAGGGGATACGAGCAGTACTTC. Its protein product is CASSYPNRSDRELMFRGYEQYF.

This clonotype occurred many times. Being off target in a library aimed at alpha chains, this beta chain has a size of little meaning. The V call is TRBV28, the J call TRBJ2-7, with TRBD1 matching over 9 bases. From germline, CDR1 is MDHEN and CDR2 SYDVKM. The CDR3 runs 16 residues. V dropped 3 bases and J dropped 2; count of bases not matched to a gene: 8. The DNA for the CDR3 is TGTGCCAGCAGTTTCCCCCGACAGGGGGGGGCCTACGAGCAGTACTTC. This encodes CASSFPRQGGAYEQYF.

This clonotype has a count of ten or more. With the library built for alpha chains, this beta chain is off target and its frequency is not meaningful. The V gene is TRBV7-2, the J gene TRBJ1-6, with 8 bases fitting TRBD1. V lost 6 bases and J lost 7; bases outside the gene matches: 8. Germline V gives CDR1 SGHTA, CDR2 FQGNSA. The CDR3 has 15 residues. The CDR3 here is CASRSRTGRNSPLHF. The CDR3 bases are TGTGCCAGCAGATCCCGGACAGGGCGGAATTCACCCCTCCACTTT.

This clonotype counts as medium-sized (0.01 to 0.1%). The library was designed around alpha chains, so this beta chain is a stray read whose abundance carries little weight. The chain employs TRBV30 and TRBJ2-5, with TRBD1 identical over 7 bases. The CDR3 runs to 15 residues. The germline V gene has CDR1 GTSNPN and CDR2 SVGIG (reference sequence). After removal of 1 base from V and 5 bases from J, the junction contained 10 bases not matched to a gene. Here the CDR3 reads CAWSGYRGSGETQYF. For the CDR3, the DNA is TGTGCCTGGAGTGGCTACAGGGGTTCTGGGGAGACCCAGTACTTC.

This clonotype was seen at least ten times. Found in a library prepared for alpha chains, this beta chain is an off-target read, and its abundance has little meaning. The rearrangement links TRBV27 to TRBJ1-4; 7 bases map to TRBD1. From germline, CDR1 is MNHEY and CDR2 SMNVEV (reference sequence). The CDR3 extends over 15 amino acids. The ends lost 8 bases at V and 5 bases at J; junction bases unmatched: 11. The CDR3 spells CASAPGGVPNEKLFF. The CDR3, as DNA: TGTGCCAGCGCCCCAGGGGGGGTCCCAAATGAAAAACTGTTTTTT.

The table lists this clonotype with many counts. This beta chain was picked up by a library intended for alpha chains and is off target, so its count carries little meaning. The chain carries TRBV6-1 and TRBJ1-4; D remains unclear. The CDR3 consists of 17 residues. CDR1 is MNHNS and CDR2 is SASEGT in the germline V gene. V lost 0 bases to trimming and J lost 2 bases, with 13 bases between them. In nucleotides, the CDR3 is TGTGCCAGCAGTGAAGCATCGGGGTCGGCTACTAATGAAAAACTGTTTTTT. This sequence encodes CASSEASGSATNEKLFF.

This clonotype was recorded at least ten times. This beta chain appears as a stray read in a library generated for alpha chains; its size is not informative. The V call is TRBV6-2 or TRBV6-3, the J call TRBJ2-5; 9 bases match TRBD1. This CDR3 has 15 residues. V dropped 6 bases and J dropped 2; count of bases not matched to a gene: 7. The V gene's germline CDR1 is MNHEY and CDR2 SVGEGT. The CDR3 nucleotides are TGTGCCAGCAGCCAACGGACAGGGGTACAAGAGACCCAGTACTTC. Protein: CASSQRTGVQETQYF.

By proportion, this clonotype is medium-sized (0.01 to 0.1%). This beta chain is an off-target read within a library intended for alpha chains, so its frequency means little. The chain couples TRBV12-3 or TRBV12-4 to TRBJ1-5; a weak D match, TRBD1 (6 bases). V was shortened by 6 bases and J by 7 bases, with 16 bases between the two germline ends. CDR3 size: 14 residues. In DNA form, the CDR3 reads TGTGCCAGCAGATTAACAGGGTTAGAGCAGCCCCAGCATTTT. As protein: CASRLTGLEQPQHF.

This clonotype is medium-sized (0.01 to 0.1%). This beta chain is an off-target read within a library intended for alpha chains, so its frequency means little. For the CDR3, the DNA is TGTGCCAGCAGCTCGACATACACCGGGGAGCTGTTTTTT. This gives the protein CASSSTYTGELFF. This chain joins TRBV7-2 and TRBJ2-2; D gene unclear. The CDR3 loop spans 13 amino acids. Germline CDR1 is SGHTA and CDR2 is FQGNSA. The V and J ends lost 4 bases and 3 bases respectively, with 6 bases between them.